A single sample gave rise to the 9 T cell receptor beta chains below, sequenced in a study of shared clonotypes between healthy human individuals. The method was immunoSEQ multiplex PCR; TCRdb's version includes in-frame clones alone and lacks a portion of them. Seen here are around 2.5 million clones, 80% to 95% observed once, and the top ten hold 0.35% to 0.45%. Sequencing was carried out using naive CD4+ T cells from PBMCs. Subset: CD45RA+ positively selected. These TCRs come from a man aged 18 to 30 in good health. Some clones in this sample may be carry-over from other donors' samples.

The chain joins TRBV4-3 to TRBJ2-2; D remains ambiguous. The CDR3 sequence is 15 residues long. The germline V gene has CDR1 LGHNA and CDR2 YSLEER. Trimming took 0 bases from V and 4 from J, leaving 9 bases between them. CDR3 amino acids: CASSQELLGTGELFF. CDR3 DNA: TGCGCCAGCAGCCAAGAACTTCTGGGCACCGGGGAGCTGTTTTTT.

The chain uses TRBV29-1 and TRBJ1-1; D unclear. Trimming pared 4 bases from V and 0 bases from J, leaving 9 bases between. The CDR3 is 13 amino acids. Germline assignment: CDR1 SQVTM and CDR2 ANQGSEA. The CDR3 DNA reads TGCAGCGTTGTTGTACTGTTGAACACTGAAGCTTTCTTT. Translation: CSVVVLLNTEAFF.

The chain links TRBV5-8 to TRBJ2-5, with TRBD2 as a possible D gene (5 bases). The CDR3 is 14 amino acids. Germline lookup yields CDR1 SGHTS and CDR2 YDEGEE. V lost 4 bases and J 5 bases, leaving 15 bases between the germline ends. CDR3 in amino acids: CASSLLSRGETQYF. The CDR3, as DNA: TGTGCCAGCAGCCTCCTAAGTAGAGGGGAGACCCAGTACTTC.

CDR3 in DNA: TGTGCCAGCATCCCACCAGGGAGACAGGCGAACACCGGGGAGCTGTTTTTT. Its translation: CASIPPGRQANTGELFF. V is TRBV28 and J is TRBJ2-2, with D tentatively TRBD1 (6 bases). This CDR3 spans 17 amino acids. The germline V and J ends were trimmed by 7 bases and 0 bases, with 18 bases remaining between them. Germline CDR1 is MDHEN and CDR2 is SYDVKM. Full variable domain (missing parts from reference TRBV28 and TRBJ2-2): DVKVTQSSRYLVKRTGEKVFLECVQDMDHENMFWYRQDPGLGLRLIYFSYDVKMKEKGDIPEGYSVSREKKERFSLILESASTNQTSMYLCASIPPGRQANTGELFFGEGSRLTVL.

The DNA of the CDR3 is TGTGCCAGCAGCAAAGGGTTGGGGGAGTGTCCCGGGGAGCTGTTTTTT. This codes for CASSKGLGECPGELFF. This chain uses TRBV21-1 with TRBJ2-2. TRBV21-1 is described as a pseudogene. This CDR3 has 16 amino acids.

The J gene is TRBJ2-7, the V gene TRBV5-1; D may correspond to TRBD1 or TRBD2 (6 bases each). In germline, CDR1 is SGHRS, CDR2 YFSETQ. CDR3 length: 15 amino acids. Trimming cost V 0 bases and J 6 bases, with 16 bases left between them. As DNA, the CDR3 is TGCGCCAGCAGCTTGGCCCAAGACAGGAGGGCCGAGCAGTACTTC. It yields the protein CASSLAQDRRAEQYF.

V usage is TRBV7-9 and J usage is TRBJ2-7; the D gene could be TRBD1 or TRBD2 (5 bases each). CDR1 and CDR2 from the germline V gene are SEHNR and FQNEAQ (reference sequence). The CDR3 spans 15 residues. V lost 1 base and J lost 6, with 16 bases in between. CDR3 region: CASSLVWAGRGEQYF. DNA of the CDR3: TGTGCCAGCAGCTTAGTTTGGGCAGGGAGAGGCGAGCAGTACTTC.

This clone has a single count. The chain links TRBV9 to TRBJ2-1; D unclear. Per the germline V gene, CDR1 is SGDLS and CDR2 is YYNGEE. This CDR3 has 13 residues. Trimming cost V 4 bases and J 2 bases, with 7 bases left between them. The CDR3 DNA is TGTGCCAGCAGCCCCGAGCCCTACAATGAGCAGTTCTTC. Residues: CASSPEPYNEQFF. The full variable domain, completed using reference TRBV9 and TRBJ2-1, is DSGVTQTPKHLITATGQRVTLRCSPRSGDLSVYWYQQSLDQGLQFLIQYYNGEERAKGNILERFSAQQFPDLHSELNLSSLELGDSALYFCASSPEPYNEQFFGPGTRLTVL.

CDR3 in amino acids: CASRQDRVYGELFF. The CDR3 DNA follows: TGCGCCAGCAGACAGGACAGGGTATACGGGGAGCTGTTTTTT. The chain has TRBV5-1 and TRBJ2-2; 8 positions match TRBD1. Trimming at V came to 5 bases and at J to 7 bases, leaving 7 bases not matched to a gene. The CDR3 has 14 amino acids. Germline values: CDR1 SGHRS, CDR2 YFSETQ.